A selection of T cell receptor beta chains follows, all from one sample in a study of T-cell reconstitution after alpha-beta-depleted transplantation in children. One entry per CDR3 protein, called by TCRdb with MiXCR from the PCR reads. The profile shows 490,000 or so distinct CDR3 sequences, 10% of them singletons. The sequences come from PBMCs, collected before TCRalphabeta/CD19-depleted stem cell transplant. These receptors all stem from a child younger than 10 with inherited bone marrow failure, due to receive a stem cell transplant. Each CDR3 is given with its conserved first and last residue. A D gene is named only where the DNA matches it firmly. Expanded clones are given a class, and other clones once, few, many or no size at all.

NA | NA | TRBJ1-1 | TRBV19 | CASSIWSGEAFF | TGTGCCAGTAGTATATGGTCAGGGGAAGCTTTCTTT
NA | TRBD2 | TRBJ2-7 | TRBV20-1 | CSARVLAGTPYEQYF | TGCAGTGCTAGAGTACTAGCGGGGACGCCCTACGAGCAGTACTTC
many | NA | TRBJ2-7 | TRBV7-2 | CASSPKSLLRDEDEQYF | TGTGCCAGCAGCCCCAAATCGCTCCTCCGGGACGAAGACGAGCAGTACTTC
many | NA | TRBJ2-1 | TRBV4-2 | CASSQGPEVNEQFF | TGTGCCAGCAGCCAAGGCCCCGAGGTCAATGAGCAGTTCTTC
many | NA | TRBJ2-3 | TRBV7-2 | CASSLVPDTQYF | TGTGCCAGCAGCTTAGTCCCAGATACGCAGTATTTT
many | NA | TRBJ2-2 | TRBV10-1 | CASSERGGELFF | TGCGCCAGCAGTGAGCGGGGAGGAGAGCTGTTTTTT
many | NA | TRBJ1-5 | TRBV2 | CASSEALRSNQPQHF | TGTGCCAGCAGTGAAGCGCTTAGGAGCAATCAGCCCCAGCATTTT
many | NA | TRBJ1-2 | TRBV5-1 | CASSLVPGDYGYTF | TGCGCCAGCAGCTTGGTTCCGGGGGACTATGGCTACACCTTC
NA | NA | TRBJ2-1 | TRBV7-2 | CASSIQTYSYNEQFF | TGTGCCAGCAGCATCCAGACCTATTCCTACAATGAGCAGTTCTTC
NA | TRBD2 | TRBJ2-1 | TRBV24-1 | CATSDLRDYYNEQFF | TGTGCCACCAGTGACCTCCGGGACTATTACAATGAGCAGTTCTTC
many | NA | TRBJ1-1 | TRBV6-2/TRBV6-3 | CASSRTGENTEAFF | TGTGCCAGCAGTAGAACAGGAGAGAACACTGAAGCTTTCTTT
NA | NA | TRBJ1-1 | TRBV11-2 | CASSLDLVGQLNTEAFF | TGTGCCAGCAGCTTAGATCTTGTGGGCCAGCTGAACACTGAAGCTTTCTTT
many | NA | TRBJ1-1 | TRBV7-6 | CASRSGTVQVGAEAFF | TGTGCCAGCAGATCCGGGACCGTCCAGGTGGGGGCTGAAGCTTTCTTT
many | NA | TRBJ2-2 | TRBV12-3/TRBV12-4 | CASTWGGGRAGELFF | TGTGCCAGCACCTGGGGAGGGGGGCGGGCCGGGGAGCTGTTTTTT
NA | NA | TRBJ2-3 | TRBV13 | CASTTGNGDTQYF | TGTGCCAGCACTACGGGCAATGGGGATACGCAGTATTTT
many | TRBD1 | TRBJ2-2 | TRBV24-1 | CATSDGQGANTGELFF | TGTGCCACCAGTGATGGACAGGGGGCGAACACCGGGGAGCTGTTTTTT
NA | TRBD2 | TRBJ2-5 | TRBV27 | CASSFGAGGPGETQYF | TGTGCCAGCAGTTTCGGGGCGGGAGGGCCGGGTGAGACCCAGTACTTC
NA | NA | TRBJ2-2 | TRBV24-1 | CATSAGETGDTGELFF | TGTGCCACCAGTGCAGGGGAAACCGGGGATACCGGGGAGCTGTTTTTT
many | NA | TRBJ2-7 | TRBV7-2 | CASSAVLGRNYEQYF | TGTGCCAGCAGCGCCGTTCTAGGCAGAAACTACGAGCAGTACTTC
NA | NA | TRBJ2-7 | TRBV28 | CASSWFNHEQYF | TGTGCCAGCAGTTGGTTCAACCACGAGCAGTACTTC
many | TRBD1 | TRBJ1-5 | TRBV9 | CASSEQGTINQPQHF | TGTGCCAGCAGTGAACAGGGGACTATCAATCAGCCCCAGCATTTT
many | NA | TRBJ1-2 | TRBV5-1 | CASSGTFNGYTF | TGCGCCTCCTCCGGGACGTTCAATGGCTACACCTTC
NA | TRBD1 | TRBJ1-2 | TRBV11-2 | CASSSPGQGARGYTF | TGTGCCAGCAGCTCCCCGGGACAGGGGGCGCGCGGCTACACCTTC
NA | TRBD1 | TRBJ2-5 | TRBV28 | CASRIQGGQETQYF | TGTGCCAGCAGAATACAGGGGGGACAAGAGACCCAGTACTTC
NA | NA | TRBJ2-7 | TRBV20-1 | CSARDYYDNDYEQYF | TGCAGTGCTAGGGATTACTACGACAACGACTACGAGCAGTACTTC
many | TRBD2 | TRBJ2-7 | TRBV18 | CASSSGLARSYEQYF | TGTGCCAGCTCTTCCGGACTAGCGCGGTCCTACGAGCAGTACTTC
NA | NA | TRBJ1-5 | TRBV19 | CASSFGSEQPQHF | TGTGCCAGTAGTTTCGGTTCAGAGCAGCCCCAGCATTTT
NA | NA | TRBJ2-7 | TRBV20-1 | CSARDPPASSYEQYF | TGCAGTGCTAGAGATCCCCCAGCGAGCTCCTACGAGCAGTACTTC
few | NA | TRBJ2-3 | TRBV29-1 | CSVDTSTDTQYF | TGCAGCGTTGACACTAGCACAGATACGCAGTATTTT
many | NA | TRBJ2-3 | TRBV21-1 | CASSKGVAGRATDTQYF | TGTGCCAGCAGCAAAGGAGTAGCGGGCAGGGCCACAGATACGCAGTATTTT
few | NA | TRBJ2-7 | TRBV30 | CAWGIYEQYF | TGTGCCTGGGGAATCTACGAGCAGTACTTC
few | TRBD2 | TRBJ2-3 | TRBV7-2 | CASSAPGLRREDTQYF | TGTGCCAGCAGCGCCCCGGGACTAAGGCGGGAAGATACGCAGTATTTT
many | TRBD2 | TRBJ2-5 | TRBV7-9 | CASSLLGLAQETQYF | TGTGCCAGCAGCTTATTGGGACTAGCCCAAGAGACCCAGTACTTC
many | NA | TRBJ1-2 | TRBV12-3/TRBV12-4 | CASRSTVRYGYTF | TGTGCCAGCAGGTCGACAGTACGTTATGGCTACACCTTC
NA | TRBD1 | TRBJ1-2 | TRBV5-4 | CASSLTGGFYGYTF | TGTGCCAGCAGCTTAACAGGGGGCTTCTATGGCTACACCTTC
many | NA | TRBJ2-7 | TRBV10-2 | CASGDGQQYF | TGCGCCAGCGGTGATGGGCAGCAGTACTTC
many | NA | TRBJ1-5 | TRBV29-1 | CSVRTDNNQPQHF | TGCAGCGTCCGGACAGACAATAATCAGCCCCAGCATTTT
many | NA | TRBJ2-1 | TRBV4-1 | CASSPVWDWNEQFF | TGCGCCAGCAGCCCGGTTTGGGATTGGAATGAGCAGTTCTTC
few | NA | TRBJ2-1 | TRBV20-1 | CSASGKNNEQFF | TGCAGTGCTAGCGGCAAGAACAATGAGCAGTTCTTC
few | TRBD1 | TRBJ2-4 | TRBV14 | CASSRTGQGNIQYF | TGTGCCAGCAGCCGAACGGGACAGGGAAACATTCAGTACTTC
few | TRBD2 | TRBJ2-2 | TRBV23-1 | CASRLAGVTGELFF | TGCGCCAGCAGACTAGCGGGAGTAACCGGGGAGCTGTTTTTT
few | NA | TRBJ1-5 | TRBV20-1 | CSARALPNQPQHF | TGCAGTGCTAGGGCACTACCCAATCAGCCCCAGCATTTT
few | TRBD2 | TRBJ2-3 | TRBV11-2 | CASSASGRTYTDTQYF | TGTGCCAGCAGCGCTAGCGGGAGGACATATACAGATACGCAGTATTTT
few | TRBD1 | TRBJ2-7 | TRBV3-1 | CASSQGVDRGLQEQYF | TGTGCCAGCAGCCAAGGGGTGGACAGGGGACTACAAGAGCAGTACTTC
few | NA | TRBJ2-5 | TRBV5-4 | CASSFPGSSQETQYF | TGTGCCAGCAGCTTCCCAGGGTCATCCCAAGAGACCCAGTACTTC
many | NA | TRBJ2-7 | TRBV12-3/TRBV12-4 | CASTLRGSGAWYF | TGTGCCAGCACCCTCAGGGGTAGCGGAGCCTGGTACTTC
many | NA | TRBJ2-1 | TRBV10-3 | CAISGARDPNEQFF | TGTGCCATCAGTGGAGCACGGGACCCCAATGAGCAGTTCTTC
many | NA | TRBJ2-1 | TRBV20-1 | CSATGSGSWGASYNEQFF | TGCAGTGCTACAGGCTCGGGATCTTGGGGAGCTTCCTACAATGAGCAGTTCTTC
few | TRBD2 | TRBJ2-7 | TRBV3-1 | CASSPEGTSGTDEQYF | TGTGCCAGCAGCCCCGAAGGGACTAGCGGGACGGACGAGCAGTACTTC
many | TRBD2 | TRBJ2-3 | TRBV7-2 | CASSRWLAGEQGTQYF | TGTGCCAGCAGTCGATGGCTAGCGGGAGAGCAAGGTACGCAGTATTTT
many | NA | TRBJ1-2 | TRBV7-2 | CASSLSLGSNYGYTF | TGTGCCAGCAGCTTATCCCTGGGCTCTAACTATGGCTACACCTTC
many | NA | TRBJ2-3 | TRBV7-2 | CASSIMETQYF | TGTGCCAGCAGCATAATGGAGACGCAGTATTTT
NA | TRBD2 | TRBJ2-1 | TRBV6-2/TRBV6-3 | CASSYGAGAAYNEQFF | TGTGCCAGCAGTTACGGTGCGGGAGCAGCCTACAATGAGCAGTTCTTC
many | NA | TRBJ1-2 | TRBV25-1 | CASSEPQVGYGYTF | TGTGCCAGCAGTGAGCCACAGGTCGGCTATGGCTACACCTTC
few | NA | TRBJ2-7 | TRBV29-1 | CSVAETGYEQYF | TGCAGCGTGGCCGAGACTGGGTACGAGCAGTACTTC
many | TRBD1 | TRBJ2-1 | TRBV5-1 | CASSWTGLSYNEQFF | TGCGCCAGCAGCTGGACAGGGCTTTCCTACAATGAGCAGTTCTTC
many | NA | TRBJ2-7 | TRBV7-9 | CASSFTQSNYEQYF | TGTGCCAGCAGCTTCACGCAGAGCAACTACGAGCAGTACTTC
many | NA | TRBJ2-3 | TRBV7-7 | CASSPRSGGDPDTQYF | TGTGCCAGCAGCCCGAGGAGTGGTGGGGACCCAGATACGCAGTATTTT